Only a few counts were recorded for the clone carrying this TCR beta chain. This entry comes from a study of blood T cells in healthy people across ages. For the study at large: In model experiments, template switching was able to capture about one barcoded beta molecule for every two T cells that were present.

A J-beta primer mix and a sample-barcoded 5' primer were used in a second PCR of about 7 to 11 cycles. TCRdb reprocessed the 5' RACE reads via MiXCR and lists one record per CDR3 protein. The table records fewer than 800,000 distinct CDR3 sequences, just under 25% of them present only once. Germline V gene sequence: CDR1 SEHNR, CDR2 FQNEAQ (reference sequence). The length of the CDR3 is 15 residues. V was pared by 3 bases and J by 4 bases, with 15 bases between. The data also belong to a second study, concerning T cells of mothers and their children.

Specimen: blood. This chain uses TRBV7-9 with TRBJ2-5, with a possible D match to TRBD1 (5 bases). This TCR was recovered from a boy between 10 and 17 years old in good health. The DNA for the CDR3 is TGTGCCAGCAGCTTCCCCGCAGGGTTCGTAGAGACCCAGTACTTC. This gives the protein CASSFPAGFVETQYF. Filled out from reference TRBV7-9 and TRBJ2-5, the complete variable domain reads DTGVSQNPRHKITKRGQNVTFRCDPISEHNRLYWYRQTLGQGPEFLTYFQNEAQLEKSRLLSDRFSAERPKGSFSTLEIQRTEQGDSAMYLCASSFPAGFVETQYFGPGTRLLVL.